This TCR beta chain was sequenced during a study of cytomegalovirus exposure and HLA in healthy donors. Study results and limitations: Some public TCRs appeared in many individuals, while most sequences were rare.

TCRdb's table, derived via immunoSEQ multiplex PCR, lists solely in-frame clones and lacks some. The sample lists under 140,000 clones, approximately 90% seen once, with 1.4% in the top ten. Comments on this clone: Its antigen is unknown.

The sequenced sample was PBMCs. The sequence derives from a woman in her 30s in good health and CMV-seropositive.

DNA for the CDR3: TGTGCCAGCAGCTGGGACAGGGAGGACGAGCAGTACTTC. This codes for CASSWDREDEQYF. V gene TRBV6-6 combines with J gene TRBJ2-7; TRBD1 matches at 9 bases. This CDR3 is built from 13 residues. The trim removed 6 bases at V and 5 bases at J, leaving 5 bases unmatched. Germline CDR1 MNHNY, CDR2 SVGAGI (reference sequence).